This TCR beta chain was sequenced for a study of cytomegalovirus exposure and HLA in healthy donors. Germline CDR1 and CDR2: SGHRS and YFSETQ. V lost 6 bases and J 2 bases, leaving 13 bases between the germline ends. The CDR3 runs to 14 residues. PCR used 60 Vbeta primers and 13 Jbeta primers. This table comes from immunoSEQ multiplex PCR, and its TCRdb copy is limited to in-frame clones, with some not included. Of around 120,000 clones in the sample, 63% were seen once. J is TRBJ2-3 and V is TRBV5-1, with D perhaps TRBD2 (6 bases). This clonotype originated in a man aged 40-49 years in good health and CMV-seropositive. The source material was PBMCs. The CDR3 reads CASIPGGVTDTQYF. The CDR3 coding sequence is TGCGCCAGCATCCCCGGGGGAGTCACAGATACGCAGTATTTT.